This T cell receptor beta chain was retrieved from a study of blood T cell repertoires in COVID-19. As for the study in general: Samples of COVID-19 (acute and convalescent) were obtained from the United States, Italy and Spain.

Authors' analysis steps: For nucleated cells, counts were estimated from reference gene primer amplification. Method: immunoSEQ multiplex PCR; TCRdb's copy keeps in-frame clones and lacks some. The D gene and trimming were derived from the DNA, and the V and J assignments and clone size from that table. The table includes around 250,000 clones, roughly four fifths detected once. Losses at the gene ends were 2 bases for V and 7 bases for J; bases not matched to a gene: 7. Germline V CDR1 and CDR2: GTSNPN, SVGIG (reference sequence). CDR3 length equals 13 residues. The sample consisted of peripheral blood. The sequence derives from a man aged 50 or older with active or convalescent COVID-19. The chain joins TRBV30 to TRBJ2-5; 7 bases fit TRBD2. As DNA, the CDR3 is TGTGCCTGGAGTACCGGACTAGAAGGGACCCAGTACTTC. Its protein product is CAWSTGLEGTQYF. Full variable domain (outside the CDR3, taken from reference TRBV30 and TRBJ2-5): SQTIHQWPATLVQPVGSPLSLECTVEGTSNPNLYWYRQAAGRGLQLLFYSVGIGQISSEVPQNLSASRPQDRQFILSSKKLLLSDSGFYLCAWSTGLEGTQYFGPGTRLLVL.